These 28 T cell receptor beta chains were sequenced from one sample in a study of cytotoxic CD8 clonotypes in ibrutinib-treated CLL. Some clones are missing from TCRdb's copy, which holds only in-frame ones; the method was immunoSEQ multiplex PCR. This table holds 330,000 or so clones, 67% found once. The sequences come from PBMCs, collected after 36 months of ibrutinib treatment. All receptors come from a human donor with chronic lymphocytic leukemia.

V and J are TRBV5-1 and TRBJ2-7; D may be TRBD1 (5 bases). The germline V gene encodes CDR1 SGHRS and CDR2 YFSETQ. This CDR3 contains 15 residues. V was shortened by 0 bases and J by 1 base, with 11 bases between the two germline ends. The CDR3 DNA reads TGCGCCAGCAGCTTGGAGGTCAGGGCGTCCTACGAGCAGTACTTC. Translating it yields CASSLEVRASYEQYF.

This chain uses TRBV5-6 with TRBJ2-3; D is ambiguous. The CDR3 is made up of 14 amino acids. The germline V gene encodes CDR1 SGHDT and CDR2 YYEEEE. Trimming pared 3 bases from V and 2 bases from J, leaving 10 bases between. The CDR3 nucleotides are TGTGCCAGCAGCTCCAGGACGTACACAGATACGCAGTATTTT. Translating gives CASSSRTYTDTQYF.

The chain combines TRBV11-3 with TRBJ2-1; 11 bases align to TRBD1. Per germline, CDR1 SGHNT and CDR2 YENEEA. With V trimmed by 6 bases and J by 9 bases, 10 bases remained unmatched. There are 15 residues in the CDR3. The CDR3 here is CASSQQPGQGGEQFF. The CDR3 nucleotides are TGTGCCAGCAGTCAGCAACCGGGACAGGGGGGTGAGCAGTTCTTC.

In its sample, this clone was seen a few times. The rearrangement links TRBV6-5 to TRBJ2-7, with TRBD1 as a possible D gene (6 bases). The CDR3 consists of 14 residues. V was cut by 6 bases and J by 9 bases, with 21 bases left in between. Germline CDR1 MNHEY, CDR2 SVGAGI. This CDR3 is CASRRDTSSQAQYF. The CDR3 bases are TGTGCCAGCAGGAGGGACACATCAAGTCAGGCGCAGTACTTC.

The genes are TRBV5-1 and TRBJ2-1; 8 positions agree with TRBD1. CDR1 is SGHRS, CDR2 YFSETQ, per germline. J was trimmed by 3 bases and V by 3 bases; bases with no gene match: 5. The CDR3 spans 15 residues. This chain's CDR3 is CASSYDGTGYNEQFF. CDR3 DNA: TGCGCCAGCAGCTACGACGGGACAGGCTACAATGAGCAGTTCTTC.

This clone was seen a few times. CDR3 coding DNA: TGTGCCAGCAGCGTCGGGTCCTTTAACACCGGGGAGCTGTTTTTT. Translation gives CASSVGSFNTGELFF. The rearrangement joins TRBV9 to TRBJ2-2; D gene ambiguous. V was trimmed by 2 bases and J by 2 bases, leaving 10 bases between them. The length of the CDR3 is 15 residues. The germline V gene has CDR1 SGDLS and CDR2 YYNGEE.

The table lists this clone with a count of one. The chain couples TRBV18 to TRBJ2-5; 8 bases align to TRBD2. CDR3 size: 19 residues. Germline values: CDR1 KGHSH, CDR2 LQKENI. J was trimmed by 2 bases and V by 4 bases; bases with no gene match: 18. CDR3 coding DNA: TGTGCCAGCTCACGTGAGCAGGGGTCAGGAGCGGGGGAACAAGAGACCCAGTACTTC. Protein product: CASSREQGSGAGEQETQYF. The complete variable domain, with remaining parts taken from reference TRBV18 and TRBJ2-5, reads NAGVMQNPRHLVRRRGQEARLRCSPMKGHSHVYWYRQLPEEGLKFMVYLQKENIIDESGMPKERFSAEFPKEGPSILRIQQVVRGDSAAYFCASSREQGSGAGEQETQYFGPGTRLLVL.

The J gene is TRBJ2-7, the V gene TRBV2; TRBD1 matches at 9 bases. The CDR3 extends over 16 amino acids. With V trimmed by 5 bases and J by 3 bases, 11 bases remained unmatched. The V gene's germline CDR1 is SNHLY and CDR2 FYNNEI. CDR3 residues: CASSSPGQGIFYEQYF. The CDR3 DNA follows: TGTGCCAGCAGTTCCCCGGGACAGGGAATCTTCTACGAGCAGTACTTC.

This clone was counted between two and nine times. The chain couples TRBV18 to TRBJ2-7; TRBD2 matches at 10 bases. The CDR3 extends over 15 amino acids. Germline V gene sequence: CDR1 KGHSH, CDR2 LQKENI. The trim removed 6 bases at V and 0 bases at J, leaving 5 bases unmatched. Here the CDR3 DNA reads TGTGCCAGCTCCCCCCTAGCGGGGGTCTCCTACGAGCAGTACTTC. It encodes CASSPLAGVSYEQYF.

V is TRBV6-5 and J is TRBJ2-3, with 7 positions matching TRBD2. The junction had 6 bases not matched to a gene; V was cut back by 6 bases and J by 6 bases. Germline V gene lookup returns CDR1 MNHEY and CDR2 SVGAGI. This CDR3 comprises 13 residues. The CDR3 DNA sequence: TGTGCCAGCAGCGGACTAGATTTGGATACGCAGTATTTT. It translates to CASSGLDLDTQYF.

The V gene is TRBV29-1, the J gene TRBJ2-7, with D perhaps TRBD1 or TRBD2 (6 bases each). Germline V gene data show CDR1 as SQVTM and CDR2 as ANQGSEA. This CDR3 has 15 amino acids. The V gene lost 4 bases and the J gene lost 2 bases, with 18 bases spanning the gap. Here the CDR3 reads CSVVGGRGEAYEQYF. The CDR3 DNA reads TGCAGCGTTGTAGGGGGTAGGGGGGAAGCCTACGAGCAGTACTTC.

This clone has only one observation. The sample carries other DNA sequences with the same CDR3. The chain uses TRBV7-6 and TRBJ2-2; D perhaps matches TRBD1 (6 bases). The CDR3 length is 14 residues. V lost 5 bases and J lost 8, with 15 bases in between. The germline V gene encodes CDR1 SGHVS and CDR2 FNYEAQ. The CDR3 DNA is TGTGCCAGCAGCCCCGGGACATCTTCGGGGGAGCTGTTTTTT. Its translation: CASSPGTSSGELFF.

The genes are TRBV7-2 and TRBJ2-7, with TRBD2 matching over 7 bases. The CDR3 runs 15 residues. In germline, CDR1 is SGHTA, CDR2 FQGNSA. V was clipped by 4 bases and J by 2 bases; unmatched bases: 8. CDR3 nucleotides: TGTGCCAGCAGCTCCGCCCAGCGGGGAACCTACGAGCAGTACTTC. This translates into CASSSAQRGTYEQYF.

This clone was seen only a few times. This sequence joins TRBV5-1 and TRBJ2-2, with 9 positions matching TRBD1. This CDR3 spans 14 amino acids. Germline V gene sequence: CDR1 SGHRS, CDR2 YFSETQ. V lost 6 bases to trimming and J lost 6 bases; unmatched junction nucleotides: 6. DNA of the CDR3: TGCGCCAGCAATAGGGACAGGGTCCCCGGGGAGCTGTTTTTT. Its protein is CASNRDRVPGELFF.

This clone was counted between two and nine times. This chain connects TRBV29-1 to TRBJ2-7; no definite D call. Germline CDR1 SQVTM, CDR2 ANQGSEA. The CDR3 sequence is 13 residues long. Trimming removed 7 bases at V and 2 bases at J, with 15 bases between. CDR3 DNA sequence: TGCAGCGGGATTCCCAGTGACACCTACGAGCAGTACTTC. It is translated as CSGIPSDTYEQYF.

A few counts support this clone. CDR3 bases: TGCGCCAGCAGCTTGGCCTCCCCGACAGAATACTATGGCTACACCTTC. As protein: CASSLASPTEYYGYTF. The J gene is TRBJ1-2, the V gene TRBV5-1, with a possible D match to TRBD1 (5 bases). Germline V gene data show CDR1 as SGHRS and CDR2 as YFSETQ. The CDR3 consists of 16 residues. V shed 0 bases and J shed 3 bases, with 15 bases lying between them.

The CDR3 loop reads CASSYPPDKKYNEQFF. The CDR3 DNA follows: TGTGCCAGCAGTTACCCACCGGACAAAAAATACAATGAGCAGTTCTTC. This chain links TRBV6-7 with TRBJ2-1, with D perhaps TRBD1 (5 bases). TRBV6-7 is given ORF status, its function remaining uncertain. CDR3 size: 16 residues. V was trimmed by 2 bases and J by 4 bases, leaving 15 bases between them.

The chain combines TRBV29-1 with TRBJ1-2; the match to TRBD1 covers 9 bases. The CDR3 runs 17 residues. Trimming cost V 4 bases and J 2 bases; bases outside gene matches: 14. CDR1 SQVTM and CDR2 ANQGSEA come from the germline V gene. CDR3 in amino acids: CSVVRGDRAPPNYGYTF. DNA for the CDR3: TGCAGCGTTGTGAGGGGGGACAGGGCCCCCCCCAACTATGGCTACACCTTC.

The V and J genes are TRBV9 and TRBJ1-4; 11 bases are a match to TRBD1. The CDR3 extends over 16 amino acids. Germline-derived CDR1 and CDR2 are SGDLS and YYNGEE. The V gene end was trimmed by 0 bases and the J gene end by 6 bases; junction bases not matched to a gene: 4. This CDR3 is CASSVDGQGADEKLFF. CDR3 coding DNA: TGTGCCAGCAGCGTAGATGGACAGGGGGCGGATGAAAAACTGTTTTTT.

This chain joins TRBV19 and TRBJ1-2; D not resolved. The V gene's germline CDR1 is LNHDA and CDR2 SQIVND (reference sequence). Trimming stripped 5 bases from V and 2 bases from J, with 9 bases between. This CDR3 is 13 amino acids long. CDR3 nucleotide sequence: TGTGCCAGTAGTCAATCCAGCAACTATGGCTACACCTTC. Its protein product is CASSQSSNYGYTF. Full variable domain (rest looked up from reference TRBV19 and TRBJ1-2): DGGITQSPKYLFRKEGQNVTLSCEQNLNHDAMYWYRQDPGQGLRLIYYSQIVNDFQKGDIAEGYSVSREKKESFPLTVTSAQKNPTAFYLCASSQSSNYGYTFGSGTRLTVV.

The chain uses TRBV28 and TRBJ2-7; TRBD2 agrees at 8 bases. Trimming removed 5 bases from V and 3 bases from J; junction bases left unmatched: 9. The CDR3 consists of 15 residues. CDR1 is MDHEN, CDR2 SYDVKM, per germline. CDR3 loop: CASSGSGTGYYEQYF. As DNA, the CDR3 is TGTGCCAGCAGTGGTAGCGGGACGGGTTACTACGAGCAGTACTTC.

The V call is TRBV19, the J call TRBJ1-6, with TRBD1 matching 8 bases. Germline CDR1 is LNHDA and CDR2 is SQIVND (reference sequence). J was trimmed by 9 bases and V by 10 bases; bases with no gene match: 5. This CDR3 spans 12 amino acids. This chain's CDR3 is CATGQGGSPLHF. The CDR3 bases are TGTGCCACCGGACAGGGTGGTTCACCCCTCCACTTT.

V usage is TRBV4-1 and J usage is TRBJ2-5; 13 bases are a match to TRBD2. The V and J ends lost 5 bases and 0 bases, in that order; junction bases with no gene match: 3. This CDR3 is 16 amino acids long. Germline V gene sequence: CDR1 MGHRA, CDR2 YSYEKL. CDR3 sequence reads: CASSELAGGYQETQYF. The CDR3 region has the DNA TGCGCCAGCAGCGAACTAGCGGGGGGGTACCAAGAGACCCAGTACTTC.

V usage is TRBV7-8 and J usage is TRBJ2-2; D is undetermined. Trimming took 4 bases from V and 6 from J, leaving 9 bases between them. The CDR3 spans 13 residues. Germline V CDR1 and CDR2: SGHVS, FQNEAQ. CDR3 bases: TGTGCCAGCAGCTCATCGTTGGCCGGGGAGCTGTTTTTT. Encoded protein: CASSSSLAGELFF.

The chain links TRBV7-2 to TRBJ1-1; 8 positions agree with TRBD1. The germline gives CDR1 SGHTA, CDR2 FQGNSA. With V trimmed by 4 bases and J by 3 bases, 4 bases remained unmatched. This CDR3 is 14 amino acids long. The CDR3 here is CASSSRQGYTEAFF. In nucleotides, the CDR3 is TGTGCCAGCAGCTCCAGACAGGGGTACACTGAAGCTTTCTTT.

The DNA for the CDR3 is TGCGCCAGCAGCCCGATAACAGGGGGCAAAGATACGCAGTATTTT. Protein sequence: CASSPITGGKDTQYF. The rearrangement uses TRBV5-1 and TRBJ2-3; 9 nucleotides line up with TRBD1. V dropped 4 bases and J dropped 5; count of bases not matched to a gene: 8. The CDR3 runs to 15 residues. CDR1 and CDR2 from the germline V gene are SGHRS and YFSETQ.

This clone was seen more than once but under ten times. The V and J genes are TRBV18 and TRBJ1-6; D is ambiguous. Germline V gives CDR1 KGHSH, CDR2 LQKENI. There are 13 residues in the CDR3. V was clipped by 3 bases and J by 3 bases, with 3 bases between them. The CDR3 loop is CASSPGYNSPLHF. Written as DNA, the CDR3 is TGTGCCAGCTCACCGGGCTATAATTCACCCCTCCACTTT.

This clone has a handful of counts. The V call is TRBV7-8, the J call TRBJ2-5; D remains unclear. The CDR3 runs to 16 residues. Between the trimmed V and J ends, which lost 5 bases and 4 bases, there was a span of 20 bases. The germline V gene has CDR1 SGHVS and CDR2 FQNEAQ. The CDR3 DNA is TGTGCCAGCAGCGCCAGGCGACACCCCGCAATAGAGACCCAGTACTTC. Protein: CASSARRHPAIETQYF.